A single sample is the source of the 29 T cell receptor beta chains below, sequenced in a study of T cells in Graves' hyperthyroidism and ophthalmopathy. TCR beta CDR3 sequences were amplified from RNA transcripts. The study used the HTBI primer set for a first-round RT-PCR of the TCR CDR3. TCRdb reprocessed the multiplex PCR reads via MiXCR and lists one record per CDR3 protein. Altogether approximately 710,000 distinct CDR3 sequences are present, roughly 17% being singletons, with the ten largest covering about 14%. Sequenced input: blood. Source of these receptors: a man between 45 and 60 years old with Graves' hyperthyroidism.

This clonotype has ten or more counts. J is TRBJ2-7 and V is TRBV6-5; the D is unclear. V was clipped by 2 bases and J by 1 base, with 6 bases between them. Germline CDR1 MNHEY, CDR2 SVGAGI. There are 13 residues in the CDR3. CDR3 sequence reads: CASSYIGSYEQYF. CDR3 in DNA: TGTGCCAGCAGTTACATAGGATCCTACGAGCAGTACTTC.

V and J are TRBV15 and TRBJ2-7; 8 bases are a match to TRBD1. CDR3 length: 14 residues. Germline CDR1 is LNHNV and CDR2 is YYDKDF (reference sequence). The trim removed 4 bases at V and 4 bases at J, leaving 6 bases unmatched. CDR3 protein: CATSTGTGEYEQYF. The DNA of the CDR3 is TGTGCCACCAGCACCGGGACAGGTGAATACGAGCAGTACTTC.

The chain couples TRBV6-2 or TRBV6-3 to TRBJ1-5; tentative D call: TRBD1 (6 bases). The CDR3 is 14 residues long. Germline V gives CDR1 MNHEY, CDR2 SVGEGT. V lost 6 bases and J lost 6, with 15 bases in between. The CDR3 DNA is TGTGCCAGCAGGGGGGCAGATGAGGGTCAGCCCCAGCATTTT. Protein: CASRGADEGQPQHF.

The chain combines TRBV29-1 with TRBJ1-2; 7 positions agree with TRBD1. CDR1 and CDR2 from the germline V gene are SQVTM and ANQGSEA. Losses at the gene ends were 3 bases for V and 3 bases for J; bases not matched to a gene: 13. This CDR3 is 16 amino acids long. CDR3 in DNA: TGCAGCGTTGACACCCCGGGACAGACCTTGGACTATGGCTACACCTTC. It yields the protein CSVDTPGQTLDYGYTF.

This clonotype was found a few times. A much larger clone lies a single base off, so this may be a read error. V usage is TRBV7-3 and J usage is TRBJ1-1; a weak D match, TRBD1 (5 bases). The CDR3 is made up of 14 amino acids. The germline CDR1 and CDR2 sequences are SGHTA and FQGTGA. Trimming pared 4 bases from V and 3 bases from J, leaving 12 bases between. CDR3 in amino acids: CASSSQPGHTEAFF. CDR3 DNA sequence: TGTGCCAGCAGCTCACAGCCAGGGCACACTGAAGCTTTCTTT.

This clonotype was detected many times. CDR3 amino acids: CASSHSGTGDGEQYF. CDR3 nucleotides: TGTGCCAGCAGCCACTCGGGGACAGGGGACGGCGAGCAGTACTTC. V usage is TRBV3-1 and J usage is TRBJ2-7, with 10 positions matching TRBD1. CDR1 and CDR2 from the germline V gene are LGHDT and YNNKEL (reference sequence). The CDR3 totals 15 residues. Trimming at V came to 3 bases and at J to 6 bases, leaving 8 bases not matched to a gene.

The chain combines TRBV25-1 with TRBJ2-1, with 9 bases matching TRBD2. Germline assignment: CDR1 MGHDK and CDR2 SYGVNS. J gave up 8 bases and V 2 bases, and 4 bases lay outside the gene matches. CDR3 length: 14 residues. Here the CDR3 reads CASSEIAGADEQFF. CDR3 sequence (DNA): TGTGCCAGCAGTGAAATAGCGGGAGCGGATGAGCAGTTCTTC.

This clonotype was counted many times. V usage is TRBV2 and J usage is TRBJ1-2; D remains unclear. CDR1 and CDR2 (germline): SNHLY, FYNNEI. This CDR3 contains 15 residues. V dropped 1 base and J dropped 4 bases, with 13 bases sitting between them. The CDR3 DNA reads TGTGCCAGCAGTGAAGAAGCCCGGAGACTCTATGGCTACACCTTC. This gives the protein CASSEEARRLYGYTF.

V and J are TRBV12-3 or TRBV12-4 and TRBJ1-2; D is unclear. V gave up 3 bases and J gave up 6 bases, with 11 bases separating them. This CDR3 has 13 residues. CDR3 in amino acids: CASSLSKSDGYTF. CDR3 in DNA: TGTGCCAGCAGTTTGAGCAAATCGGATGGCTACACCTTC.

This clonotype was recorded at least ten times. J is TRBJ1-2 and V is TRBV27; TRBD1 might be the D (5 bases). The length of the CDR3 is 14 residues. The V end was cut by 2 bases, the J end by 4 bases, with 11 bases between. Germline V gene data show CDR1 as MNHEY and CDR2 as SMNVEV (reference sequence). CDR3 sequence (DNA): TGTGCCAGCAGTTTAGGCCGGGGGAGCTATGGCTACACCTTC. Amino acids: CASSLGRGSYGYTF.

In its sample, this clonotype was seen many times. The chain couples TRBV27 to TRBJ1-1; tentatively, D is TRBD1 (5 bases). Trimming cost V 7 bases and J 8 bases, with 17 bases left between them. Germline CDR1 and CDR2: MNHEY and SMNVEV (reference sequence). The CDR3 sequence is 13 residues long. CDR3 sequence (DNA): TGTGCCAGCACCCTCGCCTCCGGGACGGAAGCTTTCTTT. This codes for CASTLASGTEAFF.

Details on this clonotype: One end of the junction fails to match germline, which may point to a read error. V gene TRBV30 combines with J gene TRBJ2-2; D unresolved. This CDR3 is built from 13 residues. CDR1 and CDR2 from the germline V gene are GTSNPN and SVGIG (reference sequence). The CDR3, as DNA: TGTGCCTGGATCTGGCCGAACATCGGGGAGCTGTTTTTT. It encodes CAWIWPNIGELFF. Together with reference TRBV30 and TRBJ2-2, the CDR3 gives the full variable domain: SQTIHQWPATLVQPVGSPLSLECTVEGTSNPNLYWYRQAAGRGLQLLFYSVGIGQISSEVPQNLSASRPQDRQFILSSKKLLLSDSGFYLCAWIWPNIGELFFGEGSRLTVL.

This clonotype was counted ten times or more. The chain combines TRBV20-1 with TRBJ2-1; 7 bases match TRBD2. Germline V CDR1 and CDR2: DFQATT, SNEGSKA (reference sequence). This CDR3 spans 15 amino acids. Trimming cost V 6 bases and J 0 bases; bases outside gene matches: 8. CDR3 in amino acids: CSAFKAGSSYNEQFF. The DNA for the CDR3 is TGCAGTGCGTTTAAAGCGGGAAGCTCCTACAATGAGCAGTTCTTC.

The chain recombines TRBV9 with TRBJ2-3, with D perhaps TRBD1 (6 bases). From germline, CDR1 is SGDLS and CDR2 YYNGEE. CDR3 length: 12 amino acids. Trimming removed 3 bases at V and 5 bases at J, with 7 bases between. CDR3 sequence (DNA): TGTGCCAGCAGCGAACAGGGAGATACGCAGTATTTT. This sequence encodes CASSEQGDTQYF.

This clonotype was seen a few times. The chain carries TRBV20-1 and TRBJ1-5; TRBD1 matches 8 bases. Germline CDR1 and CDR2: DFQATT and SNEGSKA (reference sequence). The CDR3 runs to 14 residues. The J segment lost 7 bases and the V segment lost 0 bases, leaving 5 bases of the junction unmatched. The CDR3 sequence: CSAREGQVRQPQHF. The CDR3 DNA reads TGCAGTGCTAGAGAGGGACAGGTGAGACAGCCCCAGCATTTT.

This clonotype was counted ten times or more. The rearrangement links TRBV20-1 to TRBJ1-2; 11 positions agree with TRBD1. There are 14 residues in the CDR3. The junction had 6 bases not matched to a gene; V was cut back by 3 bases and J by 6 bases. Germline V gene data show CDR1 as DFQATT and CDR2 as SNEGSKA (reference sequence). CDR3 nucleotide sequence: TGCAGTGCTAGGGCTGGACAGGGGGCGAATGGCTACACCTTC. This codes for CSARAGQGANGYTF.

Of note for this clonotype: This could be a read error, since a much larger clone is one nucleotide away. This sequence joins TRBV3-1 and TRBJ2-7; 15 bases fit TRBD2. Per germline, CDR1 LGHDT and CDR2 YNNKEL (reference sequence). The CDR3 has 16 residues. Trimming removed 1 base from V and 6 bases from J; junction bases left unmatched: 4. CDR3 region: CASSQAGGLAGGEQYF. The DNA for the CDR3 is TGTGCCAGCAGCCAAGCTGGGGGACTAGCGGGAGGCGAGCAGTACTTC.

This clonotype came up many times. The chain couples TRBV7-9 to TRBJ1-5; TRBD1 matches at 9 bases. Germline-derived CDR1 and CDR2 are SEHNR and FQNEAQ (reference sequence). J was trimmed by 4 bases and V by 1 base; bases with no gene match: 2. This CDR3 contains 15 residues. The CDR3 spells CASSLGGQGNQPQHF. The DNA for the CDR3 is TGTGCCAGCAGCTTAGGGGGACAGGGAAATCAGCCCCAGCATTTT.

This clonotype showed up many times. V is TRBV14 and J is TRBJ2-7; 7 positions agree with TRBD1. CDR1 is SGHDN and CDR2 is FVKESK in the germline V gene. Trimming at V came to 4 bases and at J to 0 bases, leaving 6 bases not matched to a gene. This CDR3 is 15 amino acids long. This CDR3 reads CASSPTWDSSYEQYF. The CDR3 nucleotides are TGTGCCAGCAGCCCCACCTGGGACAGCTCCTACGAGCAGTACTTC.

J is TRBJ2-2 and V is TRBV29-1; 14 bases agree with TRBD2. Per the germline V gene, CDR1 is SQVTM and CDR2 is ANQGSEA. There are 16 residues in the CDR3. V dropped 7 bases and J dropped 1; count of bases not matched to a gene: 5. CDR3 in DNA: TGCAGCGGCCTGGGACTAGCGGGAGTGAACACCGGGGAGCTGTTTTTT. It yields the protein CSGLGLAGVNTGELFF.

In its sample, this clonotype was seen many times. The chain is built from TRBV20-1 and TRBJ2-5, with 7 bases aligning to TRBD1. Trimming took 6 bases from V and 5 from J; bases not matched to a gene: 6. The germline V gene encodes CDR1 DFQATT and CDR2 SNEGSKA (reference sequence). CDR3 length equals 12 residues. The CDR3 DNA follows: TGCAGTGCGACAGGGACGAGGGAGACCCAGTACTTC. Translation: CSATGTRETQYF.

The rearrangement uses TRBV6-5 and TRBJ2-3; unclear D gene. V was shortened by 0 bases and J by 8 bases, with 21 bases between the two germline ends. This CDR3 contains 17 residues. CDR1 and CDR2 from the germline V gene are MNHEY and SVGAGI. CDR3 amino acids: CASSYSLVDPVRTTQYF. CDR3 nucleotides: TGTGCCAGCAGTTACTCGCTCGTGGACCCCGTGAGGACTACGCAGTATTTT.

At least ten counts were recorded for this clonotype. The gene calls are TRBV29-1 and TRBJ2-7; 8 bases line up with TRBD1. CDR1 is SQVTM and CDR2 is ANQGSEA in the germline V gene. V trimming: 5 bases; J trimming: 6 bases; junction bases outside the gene matches: 9. The CDR3 contains 13 residues. The CDR3 DNA reads as TGCAGCGTTCGAGTGGACAGGGTAGGCGAGCAGTACTTC. Protein sequence: CSVRVDRVGEQYF.

This clonotype has ten or more counts. This sequence joins TRBV25-1 and TRBJ2-7; 7 bases align to TRBD2. Germline trimming cut 7 bases from V and 4 bases from J; bases unmatched to any gene: 10. This CDR3 comprises 14 residues. The germline V gene has CDR1 MGHDK and CDR2 SYGVNS. CDR3 nucleotides: TGTGCCAGCATCCCTCCCGGGGGGACTTACGAGCAGTACTTC. Its translation: CASIPPGGTYEQYF.

Many counts were recorded for this clonotype. V is TRBV6-1 and J is TRBJ1-2; the match to TRBD1 covers 10 bases. The germline CDR1 and CDR2 sequences are MNHNS and SASEGT. V was clipped by 7 bases and J by 7 bases; unmatched bases: 3. The CDR3 has 12 residues. CDR3 nucleotides: TGTGCCAGCAAAGACAGGGGGCTTGGCTACACCTTC. It specifies CASKDRGLGYTF.

The chain has TRBV7-9 and TRBJ2-7, with D perhaps TRBD1 (5 bases). Germline V gives CDR1 SEHNR, CDR2 FQNEAQ (reference sequence). Trimming removed 2 bases at V and 2 bases at J, with 10 bases between. The CDR3 is 14 amino acids. The CDR3 here is CASSLNTGTYEQYF. The CDR3 DNA is TGTGCCAGCAGCTTAAACACAGGTACCTACGAGCAGTACTTC.

This clonotype appeared a few times. At one end, the junction sequence differs from germline, possibly due to a read error. This chain uses TRBV10-1 with TRBJ2-1; tentatively, D is TRBD2 (5 bases). The CDR3 covers 15 residues. In germline, CDR1 is WNHNN, CDR2 SYGVQD (reference sequence). As DNA, the CDR3 is TGCGCCAGCACTGAGGGTTTCGGCCTTAACAATGAGCAGTTCTTC. It is translated as CASTEGFGLNNEQFF.

V gene TRBV28 combines with J gene TRBJ2-1, with 12 nucleotides matching TRBD2. CDR3 length: 16 residues. Per germline, CDR1 MDHEN and CDR2 SYDVKM. V lost 4 bases to trimming and J lost 7 bases; unmatched junction nucleotides: 8. DNA for the CDR3: TGTGCCAGCAGTTCTCCAACGACTAGCGGGAGAAATGAGCAGTTCTTC. This gives the protein CASSSPTTSGRNEQFF.

This clonotype was recorded a few times. The junction and the germline gene differ at one end; a read error may be behind it. The gene calls are TRBV24-1 and TRBJ2-7, with D tentatively TRBD1 or TRBD2 (5 bases each). Germline CDR1 reads KGHDR; CDR2 reads SFDVKD. The CDR3 consists of 14 residues. The CDR3: CATGDRDGTYEQYF. In nucleotides, the CDR3 is TGTGCCACCGGTGACCGGGACGGTACCTACGAGCAGTACTTC.